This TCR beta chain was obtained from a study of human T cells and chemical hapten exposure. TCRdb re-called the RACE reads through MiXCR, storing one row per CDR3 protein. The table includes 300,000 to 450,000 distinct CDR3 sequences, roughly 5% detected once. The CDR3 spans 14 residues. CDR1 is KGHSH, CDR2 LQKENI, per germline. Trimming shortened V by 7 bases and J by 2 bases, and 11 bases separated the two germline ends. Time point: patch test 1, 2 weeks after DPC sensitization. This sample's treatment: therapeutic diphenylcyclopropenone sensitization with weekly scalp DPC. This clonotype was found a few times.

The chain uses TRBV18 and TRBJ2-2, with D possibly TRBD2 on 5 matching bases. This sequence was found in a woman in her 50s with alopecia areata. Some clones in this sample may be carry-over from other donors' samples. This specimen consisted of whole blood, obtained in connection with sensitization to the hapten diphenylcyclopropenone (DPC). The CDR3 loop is CASFAGRNTGELFF. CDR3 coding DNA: TGTGCCAGCTTTGCGGGCCGAAACACCGGGGAGCTGTTTTTT.